These T cell receptor beta chains were read from a single sample in a study of T cell clones after liver transplantation. Here immunoSEQ multiplex PCR was the method, and the copy in TCRdb shows in-frame clones only, minus some. The sample contains 45,000 to 55,000 clones, about four fifths of which appear only once. Material: CD4+ T cells from blood, obtained before liver transplant. The receptor set was obtained from a human donor who received a liver transplant. Both conserved end residues are part of each CDR3. A D gene is named only where the DNA matches it firmly. Only some rows state a clone size, as once, few, many or a class for expanded clones.

J gene	V gene	clone size	D gene	CDR3 protein	CDR3 DNA
TRBJ2-1	TRBV7-3	-	-	CASSLGAAEQFF	TGTGCCAGCAGTCTAGGGGCGGCTGAGCAGTTCTTC
TRBJ2-2	TRBV7-3	-	TRBD1	CASSQQGPGDTGELFF	TGTGCCAGCAGCCAACAGGGGCCCGGGGACACCGGGGAGCTGTTTTTT
TRBJ2-1	TRBV7-2	-	TRBD2	CASSLAGGSGGFYNEQFF	TGTGCCAGCAGCTTAGCGGGCGGGAGTGGGGGTTTCTACAATGAGCAGTTCTTC
TRBJ1-2	TRBV5-1	-	-	CASSFGGDGYTF	TGCGCCAGCAGCTTTGGTGGGGACGGCTACACCTTC
TRBJ2-3	TRBV7-2	-	TRBD2	CASSLELAGGGSDTQYF	TGTGCCAGCAGCTTAGAACTAGCGGGAGGTGGGTCAGATACGCAGTATTTT
TRBJ1-3	TRBV4-2	-	-	CASSQGPSSGNTIYF	TGTGCCAGCAGCCAGGGCCCGAGCTCTGGAAACACCATATATTTT
TRBJ2-3	TRBV4-3	-	TRBD2	CASSQVAGGPGDTQYF	TGCGCCAGCAGCCAGGTAGCGGGGGGGCCCGGAGATACGCAGTATTTT
TRBJ2-3	TRBV5-1	-	TRBD1	CASSAGTADTQYF	TGCGCCAGCAGCGCCGGGACAGCAGATACGCAGTATTTT
TRBJ2-7	TRBV4-3	-	-	CASSQDVGGWYEQYF	TGCGCCAGCAGCCAAGATGTGGGGGGCTGGTACGAGCAGTACTTC
TRBJ2-2	TRBV7-2	-	-	CASSRYGSNTGELFF	TGTGCCAGCAGCCGATACGGTTCGAACACCGGGGAGCTGTTTTTT
TRBJ1-5	TRBV6-1	-	-	CASRAPFTGNQPQHF	TGTGCCAGCAGGGCCCCGTTTACTGGCAATCAGCCCCAGCATTTT
TRBJ2-7	TRBV11-2	-	-	CASSLGTVQYF	TGTGCCAGCAGCTTAGGGACAGTCCAGTACTTC
TRBJ1-2	TRBV27	-	-	CASSRSPTDIFNYGYTF	TGTGCCAGCAGCAGGTCCCCCACCGACATTTTTAACTATGGCTACACCTTC
TRBJ2-3	TRBV2	-	-	CASSGGWSDTQYF	TGTGCCAGCAGTGGTGGTTGGTCAGATACGCAGTATTTT
TRBJ1-6	TRBV5-1	-	-	CASSLERNNSPLHF	TGCGCCAGCAGCTTGGAACGGAATAATTCACCCCTCCACTTT
TRBJ2-3	TRBV20-1	few	-	CSASRDAGF	TGCAGTGCAAGCCGGGACGCGGGGTTT
TRBJ1-2	TRBV6-1	-	-	CASRNTQNYGYTF	TGTGCCAGCAGGAATACACAGAACTATGGCTACACCTTC
TRBJ2-7	TRBV23-1	-	-	CASSPMGQYF	TGCGCCAGCAGTCCAATGGGGCAGTACTTC
TRBJ2-1	TRBV7-2	-	-	CASSVARVREQFF	TGTGCCAGCAGCGTAGCCAGGGTAAGGGAGCAGTTCTTC
TRBJ1-1	TRBV29-1	-	-	CSVGIQGITNTEAFF	TGCAGCGTTGGTATACAGGGAATCACGAACACTGAAGCTTTCTTT
TRBJ1-5	TRBV19	-	TRBD1	CASGTGGNQPQHF	TGTGCCAGTGGGACAGGGGGCAATCAGCCCCAGCATTTT
TRBJ1-6	TRBV18	once	TRBD1	CASSAGGDSPLHF	TGTGCCAGCTCAGCAGGGGGCGATTCACCCCTCCACTTT
TRBJ1-5	TRBV30	-	TRBD1	CAWRTGGEGQPQHF	TGTGCCTGGAGGACAGGGGGCGAAGGTCAGCCCCAGCATTTT
TRBJ2-6	TRBV5-1	-	TRBD2	CASSLLAGGPTGANVLTF	TGCGCCAGCAGCCTCCTAGCGGGGGGGCCTACTGGGGCCAACGTCCTGACTTTC
TRBJ1-1	TRBV29-1	-	-	CSVTTGNTEAFF	TGCAGCGTAACGACAGGTAACACTGAAGCTTTCTTT
TRBJ2-2	TRBV2	once	-	CASGLDTGELFF	TGTGCCAGCGGACTGGACACCGGGGAGCTGTTTTTT
TRBJ2-3	TRBV18	-	TRBD2	CASSPPTSGRPTQYF	TGTGCCAGCTCACCACCGACTAGCGGGAGGCCGACGCAGTATTTT
TRBJ1-2	TRBV4-1	-	-	CASSQEDIVHAGYTF	TGCGCCAGCAGCCAAGAAGACATCGTCCACGCTGGCTACACCTTC
TRBJ2-5	TRBV5-1	-	TRBD1	CASSPGGGTGGIKTQYF	TGCGCCAGCAGCCCGGGCGGTGGGACAGGGGGCATCAAGACCCAGTACTTC
TRBJ1-6	TRBV7-2	-	-	CASSLDGYNSPLHF	TGTGCCAGCAGCTTAGACGGATACAATTCACCCCTCCACTTT
TRBJ1-5	TRBV18	medium-sized	-	CASSAGERQPQHF	TGTGCCAGCTCAGCAGGGGAGAGACAGCCCCAGCATTTT
TRBJ2-6	TRBV7-2	-	-	CASSLKLSGANVLTF	TGTGCCAGCAGCTTAAAGCTTTCTGGGGCCAACGTCCTGACTTTC
TRBJ1-1	TRBV29-1	-	-	CSADSPNTEAFF	TGCAGCGCGGACAGCCCGAACACTGAAGCTTTCTTT
TRBJ2-7	TRBV14	-	-	CASSQFATFYEQYF	TGTGCCAGCAGCCAATTCGCTACCTTCTACGAGCAGTACTTC
TRBJ1-2	TRBV2	-	-	CASTELSNYGYTF	TGTGCCAGCACCGAGTTGAGTAACTATGGCTACACCTTC
TRBJ2-3	TRBV4-1	-	-	CASSQTVVDTQYF	TGCGCCAGCAGCCAAACGGTTGTAGATACGCAGTATTTT
TRBJ2-3	TRBV7-2	-	-	CASSFRGSITDTQYF	TGTGCCAGCAGCTTTCGGGGGTCAATCACAGATACGCAGTATTTT
TRBJ2-4	TRBV19	-	TRBD1	CASRGTGENIQYF	TGTGCCAGTAGGGGGACAGGGGAAAACATTCAGTACTTC
TRBJ1-4	TRBV18	-	-	CASSQRQLNEKLFF	TGTGCCAGCTCACAGAGACAGCTTAATGAAAAACTGTTTTTT
TRBJ2-7	TRBV12-5	-	TRBD1	CASGGQFYEQYF	TGTGCTAGTGGGGGACAGTTCTACGAGCAGTACTTC
TRBJ1-4	TRBV7-8	few	-	CASSRGPNEKLFF	TGTGCCAGCAGCCGAGGGCCTAATGAAAAACTGTTTTTT
TRBJ2-5	TRBV6-6	-	TRBD1	CASSRPRTGEQETQYF	TGTGCCAGCAGCCGACCGCGGACAGGGGAGCAAGAGACCCAGTACTTC
TRBJ2-3	TRBV7-2	-	-	CASSAVADTQYF	TGTGCCAGCAGCGCGGTAGCGGATACGCAGTATTTT
TRBJ2-7	TRBV28	-	-	CASRLRSRGEQYF	TGTGCCAGCAGACTGAGGTCCCGAGGTGAGCAGTACTTC
TRBJ1-3	TRBV4-2	-	-	CASSQDQARRGGNTIYF	TGTGCCAGCAGCCAAGATCAGGCCAGGAGAGGGGGGAACACCATATATTTT
TRBJ1-1	TRBV19	once	-	CASSIVWVNTEAFF	TGTGCCAGTAGTATAGTTTGGGTAAACACTGAAGCTTTCTTT
TRBJ2-2	TRBV14	-	-	CASSQGLMNTGELFF	TGTGCCAGCAGCCAAGGACTAATGAACACCGGGGAGCTGTTTTTT
TRBJ2-2	TRBV19	-	-	CASSITTNTGELFF	TGTGCCAGTAGTATAACTACGAACACCGGGGAGCTGTTTTTT
TRBJ2-3	TRBV9	-	-	CASSVTLGTDTQYF	TGTGCCAGCAGCGTAACGTTAGGAACAGATACGCAGTATTTT
TRBJ2-1	TRBV10-3	once	-	CAISESIARTSEQFF	TGTGCCATCAGTGAGTCGATAGCTAGAACAAGTGAGCAGTTCTTC
TRBJ2-5	TRBV7-6	-	-	CASSVGGRETQYF	TGTGCCAGCAGCGTGGGGGGTCGGGAGACCCAGTACTTC
TRBJ2-3	TRBV11-2	-	-	CASSASDTQYF	TGTGCCAGCAGCGCGTCCGATACGCAGTATTTT
TRBJ2-1	TRBV27	-	-	CASSMISTGSNEQFF	TGTGCCAGCAGTATGATATCAACAGGGTCCAATGAGCAGTTCTTC
TRBJ2-5	TRBV6-5	-	TRBD2	CASRKAGGPRTQYF	TGTGCCAGCAGGAAAGCGGGGGGTCCACGGACCCAGTACTTC
TRBJ1-2	TRBV27	-	TRBD1	CASSPGGYGYTF	TGTGCCAGCAGCCCAGGGGGCTATGGCTACACCTTC